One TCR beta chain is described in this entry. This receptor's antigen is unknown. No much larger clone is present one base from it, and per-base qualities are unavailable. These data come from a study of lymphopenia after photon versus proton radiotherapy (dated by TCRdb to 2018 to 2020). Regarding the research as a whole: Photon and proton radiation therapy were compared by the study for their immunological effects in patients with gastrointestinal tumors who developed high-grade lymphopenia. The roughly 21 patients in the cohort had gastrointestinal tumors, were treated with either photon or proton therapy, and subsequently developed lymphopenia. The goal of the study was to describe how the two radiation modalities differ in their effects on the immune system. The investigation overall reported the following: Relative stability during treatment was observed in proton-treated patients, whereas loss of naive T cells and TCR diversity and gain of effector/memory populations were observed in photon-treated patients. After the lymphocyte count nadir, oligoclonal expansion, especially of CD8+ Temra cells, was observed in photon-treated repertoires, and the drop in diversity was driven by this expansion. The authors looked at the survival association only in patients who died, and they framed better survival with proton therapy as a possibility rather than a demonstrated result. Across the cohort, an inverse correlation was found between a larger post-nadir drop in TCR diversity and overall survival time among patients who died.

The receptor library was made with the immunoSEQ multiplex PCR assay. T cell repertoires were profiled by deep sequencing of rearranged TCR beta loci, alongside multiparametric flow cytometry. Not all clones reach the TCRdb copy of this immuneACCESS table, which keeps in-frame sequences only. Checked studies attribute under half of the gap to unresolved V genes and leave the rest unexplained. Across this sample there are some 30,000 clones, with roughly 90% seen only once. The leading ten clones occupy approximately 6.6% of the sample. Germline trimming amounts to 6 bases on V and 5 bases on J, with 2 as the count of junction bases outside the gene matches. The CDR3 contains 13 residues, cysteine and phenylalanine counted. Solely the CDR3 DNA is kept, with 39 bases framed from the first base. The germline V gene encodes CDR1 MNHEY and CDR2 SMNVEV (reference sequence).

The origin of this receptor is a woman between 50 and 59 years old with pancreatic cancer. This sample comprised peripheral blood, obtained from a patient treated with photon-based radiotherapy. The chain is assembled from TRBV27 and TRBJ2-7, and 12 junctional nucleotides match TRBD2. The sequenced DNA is TGTGCCAGCAGGACTAGCGGGAGTAACGAGCAGTACTTC. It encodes CASRTSGSNEQYF.